These 19 T cell receptor beta chains were sequenced from one sample in a study of CD8 T cells in ankylosing spondylitis. TCRdb processed the 5' RACE reads anew with MiXCR; each CDR3 protein has one entry. The data contain 200,000 to 250,000 distinct CDR3 sequences, 15% to 20% of them singletons. General study results and limits: Ankylosing spondylitis blood appeared to carry a characteristic TCR beta motif of several highly homologous variants.

Antigens of these TCRs are unknown. Source material: blood, either unsorted or a sorted T cell fraction (not recorded which). These TCRs come from a male donor with ankylosing spondylitis.

This clonotype was seen only a few times. The rearrangement joins TRBV5-1 to TRBJ1-1, with 7 bases aligning to TRBD1. The CDR3 has 15 residues. Germline lookup yields CDR1 SGHRS and CDR2 YFSETQ. V lost 5 bases to trimming and J lost 3 bases; unmatched junction nucleotides: 10. The CDR3 loop reads CASSSVVTGYTEAFF. CDR3 bases: TGCGCCAGCAGTTCCGTTGTGACAGGGTACACTGAAGCTTTCTTT.

This clonotype has only a few counts. The chain has TRBV7-9 and TRBJ1-2, with TRBD1 as a possible D gene (6 bases). Looked up from germline, CDR1 is SEHNR and CDR2 is FQNEAQ (reference sequence). The CDR3 contains 13 residues. V was cut by 4 bases and J by 2 bases, with 8 bases left in between. CDR3 sequence (DNA): TGTGCCAGCAGCTGGACAGAGAACTATGGCTACACCTTC. This encodes CASSWTENYGYTF.

This clonotype turned up a few times. The chain employs TRBV27 and TRBJ1-5; D uncertain. The CDR3 extends over 15 amino acids. The V end lost 3 bases, the J end lost 2 bases, and 11 bases lay between the germline ends. Germline lookup yields CDR1 MNHEY and CDR2 SMNVEV (reference sequence). The CDR3 loop reads CASSFEGGGNQPQHF. For the CDR3, the DNA is TGTGCCAGCAGTTTTGAGGGCGGGGGCAATCAGCCCCAGCATTTT.

The rearrangement links TRBV11-2 to TRBJ2-5; the D gene is possibly TRBD1 (5 bases). The germline gives CDR1 SGHAT, CDR2 FQNNGV. The CDR3 extends over 16 amino acids. The ends were cut back, 5 bases at V and 5 bases at J, with 21 bases in the middle. CDR3 amino acids: CASSANGWGLGETQYF. In nucleotides, the CDR3 is TGTGCCAGCAGCGCAAACGGATGGGGCTTGGGGGAGACCCAGTACTTC.

V and J are TRBV7-9 and TRBJ2-1; the D gene is possibly TRBD2 (6 bases). Trimming left V 2 bases short and J 3 bases short, with 17 bases between. The length of the CDR3 is 17 residues. The germline CDR1 and CDR2 sequences are SEHNR and FQNEAQ (reference sequence). The CDR3: CASSLSGLTTNYNEQFF. In DNA, the CDR3 is TGTGCCAGCAGCTTATCGGGACTCACTACGAACTACAATGAGCAGTTCTTC.

This clonotype has a count of ten or more. V gene TRBV3-1 combines with J gene TRBJ1-4; no reliable D call. V lost 4 bases, J lost 6 bases, and 9 bases lay in between. CDR3 length: 13 residues. CDR1 and CDR2 from the germline V gene are LGHDT and YNNKEL (reference sequence). The CDR3 bases are TGTGCCAGCAGCCCGTATTTTGATGAAAAACTGTTTTTT. This gives the protein CASSPYFDEKLFF.

This clonotype was picked up a small number of times. V is TRBV7-9 and J is TRBJ2-3; D is undetermined. Germline V gene sequence: CDR1 SEHNR, CDR2 FQNEAQ (reference sequence). The CDR3 totals 15 residues. Trimming pared 5 bases from V and 3 bases from J, leaving 15 bases between. CDR3 loop: CASSVGLALTDTQYF. In DNA, the CDR3 is TGTGCCAGCAGCGTGGGGTTAGCTCTGACAGATACGCAGTATTTT.

This clonotype was seen more than once but under ten times. This rearrangement joins TRBV4-1 to TRBJ2-7, with D possibly being TRBD2 (6 bases). Germline V gives CDR1 MGHRA, CDR2 YSYEKL. V dropped 4 bases and J dropped 0 bases, with 16 bases sitting between them. This CDR3 has 16 residues. CDR3 sequence: CASSPVWEAYSYEQYF. The CDR3 bases are TGCGCCAGCAGCCCCGTGTGGGAGGCTTACTCCTACGAGCAGTACTTC.

The sample holds a few counts of this clonotype. The V and J genes are TRBV3-1 and TRBJ1-4; tentative D call: TRBD1 (6 bases). Per germline, CDR1 LGHDT and CDR2 YNNKEL (reference sequence). Trimming shortened V by 4 bases and J by 8 bases, and 20 bases separated the two germline ends. The CDR3 has 16 amino acids. The CDR3 spells CASSLIPGAQGEKLFF. In nucleotides, the CDR3 is TGTGCCAGCAGCCTTATCCCCGGGGCTCAGGGGGAAAAACTGTTTTTT.

This sequence joins TRBV7-9 and TRBJ1-4, with D maybe TRBD1 (5 bases). Germline V CDR1 and CDR2: SEHNR, FQNEAQ (reference sequence). There are 17 residues in the CDR3. V dropped 4 bases and J dropped 3 bases, with 18 bases sitting between them. The CDR3 region is CASSSGREGSANEKLFF. In DNA, the CDR3 is TGTGCCAGCAGCTCCGGCAGGGAAGGTTCAGCTAATGAAAAACTGTTTTTT.

There are many counts of this clonotype. The V and J genes are TRBV5-1 and TRBJ2-3, with D perhaps given as TRBD1 or TRBD2 (5 bases each). The V end was cut by 1 base, the J end by 2 bases, with 17 bases between. This CDR3 is built from 17 residues. Germline CDR1 SGHRS, CDR2 YFSETQ. The CDR3 reads CASSLTGQVLATDTQYF. In nucleotides, the CDR3 is TGCGCCAGCAGCTTGACGGGGCAGGTGCTTGCCACAGATACGCAGTATTTT.

J is TRBJ1-1 and V is TRBV20-1; possibly TRBD1 for D (5 bases). The CDR3 runs 15 residues. The germline V gene has CDR1 DFQATT and CDR2 SNEGSKA (reference sequence). V was trimmed by 0 bases and J by 0 bases, leaving 11 bases between them. The CDR3 nucleotides read TGCAGTGCTAGAGATCTCCGGGGCCTGAACACTGAAGCTTTCTTT. It translates to CSARDLRGLNTEAFF.

V and J are TRBV27 and TRBJ1-1, with 8 bases aligning to TRBD1. This CDR3 region has 13 residues. V lost 5 bases, J lost 6 bases, and 5 bases stayed unmatched. Per germline, CDR1 MNHEY and CDR2 SMNVEV (reference sequence). The CDR3 protein is CASSAMTGAEAFF. DNA for the CDR3: TGTGCCAGCAGTGCCATGACAGGGGCTGAAGCTTTCTTT.

The J gene is TRBJ1-2, the V gene TRBV24-1; D is uncertain. V lost 7 bases and J 6 bases, leaving 2 bases between the germline ends. CDR3 length: 9 amino acids. Germline V gene sequence: CDR1 KGHDR, CDR2 SFDVKD. This CDR3 reads CATRDGYTF. The CDR3 DNA sequence: TGTGCCACCAGGGATGGCTACACCTTC.

This clonotype was detected only a few times. This chain links TRBV19 with TRBJ1-4; 9 bases line up with TRBD1. This CDR3 has 13 amino acids. Per the germline V gene, CDR1 is LNHDA and CDR2 is SQIVND (reference sequence). V shed 10 bases and J 8 bases; nucleotides not matched to a gene: 8. The CDR3 protein is CATHPTGGEKLFF. The CDR3 DNA reads as TGTGCCACCCACCCGACAGGGGGAGAAAAACTGTTTTTT.

Ten or more counts support this clonotype. This chain uses TRBV12-3 or TRBV12-4 with TRBJ2-3; D perhaps matches TRBD2 (7 bases). The CDR3 runs to 15 residues. Trimming took 5 bases from V and 2 from J, leaving 14 bases between them. The CDR3: CASSKSGDTTDTQYF. The CDR3 DNA follows: TGTGCCAGCAGTAAAAGCGGGGACACCACAGATACGCAGTATTTT.

Concerning this clonotype itself: Mismatch with germline at one junction end may stem from a read error. This chain uses TRBV12-3 or TRBV12-4 with TRBJ1-3; the D gene is possibly TRBD1 (5 bases). The CDR3 is made up of 17 amino acids. The CDR3 reads CTSSLEGVISPGNTIYF. CDR3 bases: TGTACCAGCAGTTTAGAAGGGGTCATATCACCTGGAAACACCATATATTTT.

There are a few counts of this clonotype. The V gene is TRBV5-1, the J gene TRBJ2-7; TRBD2 agrees at 9 bases. Germline trimming cut 4 bases from V and 2 bases from J; bases unmatched to any gene: 7. CDR3 length: 15 amino acids. In germline, CDR1 is SGHRS, CDR2 YFSETQ. The CDR3 bases are TGCGCCAGCAGCCCAAGACTAGCGGAGACCTACGAGCAGTACTTC. Its translation: CASSPRLAETYEQYF.

This clonotype turned up a few times. V gene TRBV4-1 combines with J gene TRBJ2-7; D is unresolved. V lost 0 bases and J lost 2, with 11 bases in between. This CDR3 contains 15 residues. The germline V gene has CDR1 MGHRA and CDR2 YSYEKL. CDR3 residues: CASSQEDRSTYEQYF. CDR3 nucleotide sequence: TGCGCCAGCAGCCAAGAGGATAGGAGTACCTACGAGCAGTACTTC.